Reported below is one T cell receptor beta chain. The antigen remains undetermined. This sample was included in a study of CD8+ T cells in alopecia areata. Study-level background: Patients in the treated group were given tofacitinib by mouth, 5 to 10 mg twice a day. Tofacitinib ran for 6 to 18 months before 6 months off drug.

Study-level points and caveats: Scalp samples also yield sequences of resident alphabeta T cells from normal skin. Greater clonality was observed in lesional scalp samples, especially alopecia totalis/universalis, versus normal scalp.

Extraction of RNA preceded its reverse transcription into cDNA, which served as the sequencing template. TCRdb keeps only in-frame clones here, not all; method: immunoSEQ multiplex PCR. The sample shows roughly 150,000 clones, under 60% of them seen only once. This CDR3 comprises 15 residues. Per germline, CDR1 MRHNA and CDR2 SNTAGT. Trimming shortened V by 2 bases and J by 4 bases, and 11 bases separated the two germline ends. The sample in question was CD8+ T cells sorted from blood, obtained at week 0. The chain links TRBV6-4 to TRBJ2-2; no firm D call. This receptor was taken from a human donor with alopecia areata. The CDR3 is CASSDGRSGTGELFF. Here the CDR3 DNA reads TGTGCCAGCAGTGACGGCAGGTCAGGCACCGGGGAGCTGTTTTTT.